This T cell receptor beta chain was sequenced during a study of blood T cell repertoires in COVID-19. The CDR3 totals 14 residues. Trimming took off 3 bases at V and 1 base at J, with 9 bases between the two ends. Per the germline V gene, CDR1 is LNHDA and CDR2 is SQIVND (reference sequence). Assay: immunoSEQ multiplex PCR; the TCRdb copy retains only in-frame clones and omits some. The table lists 190,000 or so clones, approximately 85% of them singletons. The sequencing input was peripheral blood. The chain recombines TRBV19 with TRBJ2-5, with TRBD2 as a possible D gene (6 bases). This receptor was taken from a woman of 80 years or more with acute or convalescent COVID-19. The CDR3 loop reads CASSIGTLQETQYF. The CDR3 region has the DNA TGTGCCAGTAGTATTGGGACTCTCCAAGAGACCCAGTACTTC.